These T cell receptor beta chains were read from a single sample in a study of human T cells and chemical hapten exposure. TCRdb recomputed calls from the RACE reads with MiXCR, one row per CDR3 protein. The sample carries about 130,000 distinct CDR3 sequences, approximately 9.5% recorded once. Sequences were obtained from whole blood. These receptors were taken from a male donor in good health. Some clones in this sample may be carry-over from other donors' samples. Each CDR3 is given with its conserved first and last residue. A D gene is named only where the DNA matches it firmly. Part of the rows lack a size; the others show once, few, many or a class for expanded clones.

J,V,size,D,CDR3,DNA
TRBJ2-3,TRBV20-1,few,TRBD2,CSARSLAGATDTQYF,TGCAGTGCTAGGTCGTTAGCGGGGGCCACAGATACGCAGTATTTT
TRBJ1-1,TRBV14,-,-,CASSQARQGSFF,TGTGCCAGCAGCCAAGCTAGGCAGGGATCTTTCTTT
TRBJ2-3,TRBV20-1,few,TRBD1,CSASPAGGRTDTQYF,TGCAGTGCTAGCCCCGCAGGGGGCCGCACAGATACGCAGTATTTT
TRBJ2-7,TRBV5-1,-,-,CASSWTVNYEQYF,TGCGCCAGCAGCTGGACAGTTAACTACGAGCAGTACTTC
TRBJ2-1,TRBV5-1,-,-,CASSPGLKFKGEQFF,TGCGCCAGCAGCCCGGGTCTCAAGTTTAAGGGTGAGCAGTTCTTC
TRBJ2-7,TRBV6-1,few,-,CASSEGLGGSYEQYF,TGTGCCAGCAGTGAAGGGCTGGGCGGCTCCTACGAGCAGTACTTC
TRBJ1-1,TRBV20-1,many,-,CSAINLQRDKNTEAFF,TGCAGTGCTATTAACCTCCAGCGGGACAAGAACACTGAAGCTTTCTTT
TRBJ2-7,TRBV19,-,-,CASSIGLSRDGAYEQYF,TGTGCCAGTAGTATTGGACTGTCCCGGGACGGTGCCTACGAGCAGTACTTC
TRBJ2-3,TRBV20-1,many,TRBD2,CSAIELAGFRTDTQYF,TGCAGTGCTATTGAACTAGCGGGATTTAGGACAGATACGCAGTATTTT
TRBJ2-7,TRBV5-1,few,TRBD2,CASSSGLAGGYDYEQYF,TGCGCCAGCAGCTCCGGACTAGCGGGGGGATACGACTACGAGCAGTACTTC
TRBJ2-3,TRBV4-3,few,-,CASSQGGGDTQYF,TGCGCCAGCAGCCAAGGAGGGGGAGATACGCAGTATTTT
TRBJ2-1,TRBV7-9,-,TRBD1,CVSSLRGQPYNEQFF,TGTGTCAGCAGCTTGAGGGGACAGCCTTACAATGAGCAGTTCTTC
TRBJ1-1,TRBV7-4,few,TRBD1,CASSSHRGQNTEAFF,TGTGCCAGCAGCTCTCACAGGGGGCAGAACACTGAAGCTTTCTTT
TRBJ2-7,TRBV20-1,few,TRBD1,CSARGKTGQVYYEQYF,TGCAGTGCTAGAGGGAAGACGGGACAGGTATATTACGAGCAGTACTTC
TRBJ1-2,TRBV29-1,few,-,CSVHQGLYGYTF,TGCAGCGTTCATCAGGGTCTCTATGGCTACACCTTC
TRBJ1-5,TRBV5-4,-,-,CASSVSGREPQHF,TGTGCCAGCAGCGTGTCAGGCCGTGAGCCCCAGCATTTT
TRBJ1-1,TRBV3-1,few,TRBD1,CANSHVRGGAFF,TGTGCCAACAGCCATGTCAGGGGGGGAGCTTTCTTT
TRBJ2-7,TRBV27,few,-,CASGQNSYEQYF,TGTGCCAGCGGACAAAACTCCTACGAGCAGTACTTC
TRBJ2-3,TRBV10-3,few,-,CAIKSGEPQSRTDTQYF,TGTGCCATCAAAAGCGGAGAGCCTCAGAGTCGGACAGATACGCAGTATTTT
TRBJ2-1,TRBV5-1,few,TRBD1,CASSSDRGVGSYNEQFF,TGCGCCAGCAGCTCGGACAGGGGAGTCGGCTCCTACAATGAGCAGTTCTTC
TRBJ1-4,TRBV7-3,many,TRBD1,CASSPRQGGKLFF,TGTGCCAGCAGTCCCCGACAGGGGGGAAAACTGTTTTTT
TRBJ1-5,TRBV6-5,-,-,CASSYSSRGKGQPQHF,TGTGCCAGCAGTTACTCGAGCAGGGGTAAGGGTCAGCCCCAGCATTTT
TRBJ2-7,TRBV10-3,few,TRBD2,CAVATSGRSKHEQYF,TGTGCCGTCGCGACTAGCGGGAGGAGTAAGCACGAGCAGTACTTC
TRBJ1-2,TRBV10-3,few,-,CAISERREAEGYTF,TGTGCCATCAGTGAGCGGAGGGAGGCGGAAGGCTACACCTTC
TRBJ2-2,TRBV5-1,-,TRBD2,CASNWGGSGELFF,TGCGCCAGCAACTGGGGGGGATCCGGGGAGCTGTTTTTT
TRBJ2-1,TRBV19,-,TRBD1,CASSIEGQGALHEQFF,TGTGCCAGTAGTATAGAGGGACAGGGGGCATTGCATGAGCAGTTCTTC
TRBJ1-2,TRBV20-1,-,-,CSARSRKANYGYTF,TGCAGTGCTAGGAGCCGGAAAGCTAACTATGGCTACACCTTC
TRBJ2-1,TRBV14,-,TRBD1,CASSLIGTGSGQFF,TGTGCCAGCAGCCTCATCGGGACAGGGTCTGGGCAGTTCTTC
TRBJ1-5,TRBV19,few,TRBD1,CASMETGNNQPQHF,TGTGCCAGTATGGAGACAGGGAACAATCAGCCCCAGCATTTT
TRBJ2-1,TRBV5-5,-,-,CASSLTQYNEQFF,TGTGCCAGCAGCTTGACACAGTACAATGAGCAGTTCTTC
TRBJ1-1,TRBV20-1,-,-,CSARGTVLYAFF,TGCAGTGCTAGAGGGACAGTTTTATACGCTTTCTTT
TRBJ1-1,TRBV12-3/TRBV12-4,few,TRBD1,CASSLETGVDTEAFF,TGTGCCAGCAGTTTAGAGACAGGGGTGGACACTGAAGCTTTCTTT
TRBJ2-1,TRBV12-3/TRBV12-4,-,TRBD2,CASRLAGASNEQFF,TGTGCCAGCAGACTAGCGGGAGCTTCCAATGAGCAGTTCTTC
TRBJ1-5,TRBV5-1,many,-,CASSLDGIPSNQPQHF,TGCGCCAGCAGCTTGGACGGGATCCCTAGCAATCAGCCCCAGCATTTT
TRBJ1-5,TRBV12-3/TRBV12-4,many,-,CASSLTPRGDQPQHF,TGTGCCAGCAGTTTAACTCCCAGGGGAGATCAGCCCCAGCATTTT
TRBJ2-7,TRBV29-1,many,TRBD2,CSVEGGSENYEQYF,TGCAGCGTTGAAGGCGGGAGCGAAAACTACGAGCAGTACTTC
TRBJ2-5,TRBV12-3/TRBV12-4,many,TRBD2,CASSLGGRVQETQYF,TGTGCCAGCAGTTTAGGGGGGAGGGTCCAAGAGACCCAGTACTTC
TRBJ1-6,TRBV7-9,few,-,CASSLEGVPEGSPLHF,TGTGCCAGCAGCTTGGAAGGGGTTCCTGAAGGGTCACCCCTCCACTTT
TRBJ2-2,TRBV14,few,-,CASSPWVIGNTGELFF,TGTGCCAGCAGCCCCTGGGTAATCGGGAACACCGGGGAGCTGTTTTTT
TRBJ2-2,TRBV29-1,few,TRBD1,CSARQGSNTGELFF,TGCAGCGCCCGACAGGGCTCGAACACCGGGGAGCTGTTTTTT
TRBJ2-1,TRBV28,-,-,CASGLHNGSYNEQFF,TGTGCCAGCGGATTACATAACGGGAGCTACAATGAGCAGTTCTTC
TRBJ2-7,TRBV9,-,TRBD2,CASSEGTSSYEQYF,TGTGCCAGCAGCGAGGGGACTAGCTCCTACGAGCAGTACTTC
TRBJ1-2,TRBV5-1,-,-,CASSLVERGDYGYTF,TGCGCCAGCAGCTTGGTCGAACGTGGGGACTATGGCTACACCTTC
TRBJ2-3,TRBV9,-,TRBD2,CASSVGLADTDTQYF,TGTGCCAGCAGCGTAGGTCTAGCGGACACAGATACGCAGTATTTT
TRBJ2-1,TRBV19,-,TRBD1,CASSIRDSYNEQFF,TGTGCCAGTAGTATCCGGGACAGCTACAATGAGCAGTTCTTC
TRBJ2-3,TRBV6-5,many,-,CASSYSVGRTDTQYF,TGTGCCAGCAGTTACTCTGTAGGGAGGACAGATACGCAGTATTTT
TRBJ2-3,TRBV29-1,-,-,CSVDLQLARADTQYF,TGCAGCGTCGACCTACAATTAGCACGCGCAGATACGCAGTATTTT
TRBJ1-2,TRBV28,many,TRBD1,CASSSPGQGIYGYTF,TGTGCCAGCAGTTCACCGGGACAGGGGATTTATGGCTACACCTTC